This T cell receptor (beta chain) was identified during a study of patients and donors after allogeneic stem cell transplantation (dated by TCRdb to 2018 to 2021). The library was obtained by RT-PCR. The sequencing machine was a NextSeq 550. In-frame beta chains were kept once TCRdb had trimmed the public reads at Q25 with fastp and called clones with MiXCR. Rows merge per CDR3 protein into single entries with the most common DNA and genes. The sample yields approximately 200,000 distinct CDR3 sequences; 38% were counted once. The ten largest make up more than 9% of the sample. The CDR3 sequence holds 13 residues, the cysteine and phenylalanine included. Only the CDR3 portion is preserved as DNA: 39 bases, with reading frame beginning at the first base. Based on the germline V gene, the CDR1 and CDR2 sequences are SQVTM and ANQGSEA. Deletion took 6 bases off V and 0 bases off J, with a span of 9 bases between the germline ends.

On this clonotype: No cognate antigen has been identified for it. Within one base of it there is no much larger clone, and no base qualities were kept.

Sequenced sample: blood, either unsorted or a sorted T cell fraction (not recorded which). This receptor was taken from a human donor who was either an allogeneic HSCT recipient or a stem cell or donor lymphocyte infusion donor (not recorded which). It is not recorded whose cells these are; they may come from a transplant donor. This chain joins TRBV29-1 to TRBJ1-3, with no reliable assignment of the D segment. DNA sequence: TGCAGCGTCCAAGAGTTCTCTGGAAACACCATATATTTT. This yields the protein CSVQEFSGNTIYF.